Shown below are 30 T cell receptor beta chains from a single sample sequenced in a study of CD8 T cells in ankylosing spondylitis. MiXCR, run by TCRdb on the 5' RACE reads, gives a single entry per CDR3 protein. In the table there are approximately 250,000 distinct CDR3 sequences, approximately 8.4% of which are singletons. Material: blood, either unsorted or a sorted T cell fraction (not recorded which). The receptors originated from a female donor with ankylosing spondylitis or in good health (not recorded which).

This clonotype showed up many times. The CDR3 region is CASSLIRGSTDTQYF. DNA of the CDR3: TGTGCCAGCAGCTTAATCCGCGGTAGCACAGATACGCAGTATTTT. The chain is built from TRBV7-2 and TRBJ2-3; D unclear. V was trimmed by 2 bases and J by 0 bases, leaving 9 bases between them. From germline, CDR1 is SGHTA and CDR2 FQGNSA. There are 15 residues in the CDR3.

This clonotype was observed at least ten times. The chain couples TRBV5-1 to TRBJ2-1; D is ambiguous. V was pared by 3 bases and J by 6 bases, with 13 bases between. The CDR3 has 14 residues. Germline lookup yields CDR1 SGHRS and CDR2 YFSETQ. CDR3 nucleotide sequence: TGCGCCAGCAGCTGGGATCTCGCTAGCAATGAGCAGTTCTTC. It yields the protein CASSWDLASNEQFF.

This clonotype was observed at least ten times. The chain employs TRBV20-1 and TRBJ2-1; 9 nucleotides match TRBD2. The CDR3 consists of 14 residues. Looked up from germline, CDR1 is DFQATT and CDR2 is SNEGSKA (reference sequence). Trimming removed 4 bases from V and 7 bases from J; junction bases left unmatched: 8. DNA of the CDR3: TGCAGTGCTACAACCAGCGGGAGGACGAATGAGCAGTTCTTC. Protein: CSATTSGRTNEQFF.

The CDR3 is CASSVTSGRTKNIQYF. The CDR3 coding sequence is TGTGCCAGTAGTGTTACTAGCGGGAGAACCAAAAACATTCAGTACTTC. V usage is TRBV19 and J usage is TRBJ2-4; 11 bases line up with TRBD2. The CDR3 sequence is 16 residues long. The germline gives CDR1 LNHDA, CDR2 SQIVND (reference sequence). Unmatched junction bases numbered 5, after V lost 5 bases and J lost 2 bases.

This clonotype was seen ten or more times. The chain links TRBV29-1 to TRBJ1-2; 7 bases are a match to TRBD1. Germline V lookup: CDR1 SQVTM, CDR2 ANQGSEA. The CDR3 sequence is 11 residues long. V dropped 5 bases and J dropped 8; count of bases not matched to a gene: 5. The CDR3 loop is CSVKGGLGYTF. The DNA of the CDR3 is TGCAGCGTTAAAGGGGGCCTGGGCTACACCTTC.

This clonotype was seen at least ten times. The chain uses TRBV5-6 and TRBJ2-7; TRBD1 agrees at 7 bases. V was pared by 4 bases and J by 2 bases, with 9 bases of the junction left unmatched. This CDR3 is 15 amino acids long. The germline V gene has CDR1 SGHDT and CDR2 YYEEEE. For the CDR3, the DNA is TGTGCCAGCAGCATATACAGGGGCGGGCCCTACGAGCAGTACTTC. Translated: CASSIYRGGPYEQYF. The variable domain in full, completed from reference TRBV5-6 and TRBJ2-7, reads DAGVTQSPTHLIKTRGQQVTLRCSPKSGHDTVSWYQQALGQGPQFIFQYYEEEERQRGNFPDRFSGHQFPNYSSELNVNALLLGDSALYLCASSIYRGGPYEQYFGPGTRLTVT.

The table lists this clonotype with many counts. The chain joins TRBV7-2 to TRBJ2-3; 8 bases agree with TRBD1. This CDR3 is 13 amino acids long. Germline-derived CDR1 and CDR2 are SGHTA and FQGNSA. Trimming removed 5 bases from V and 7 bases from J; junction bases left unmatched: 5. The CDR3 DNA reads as TGTGCCAGCAGCGCGGACAGGGCTAATACGCAGTATTTT. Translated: CASSADRANTQYF.

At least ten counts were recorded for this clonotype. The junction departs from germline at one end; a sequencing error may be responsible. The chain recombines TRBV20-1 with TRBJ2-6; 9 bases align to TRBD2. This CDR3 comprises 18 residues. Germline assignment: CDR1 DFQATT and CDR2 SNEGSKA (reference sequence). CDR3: CSARGGSAGGSWANVLTF. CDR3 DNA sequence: TGCAGTGCTAGAGGTGGGTCAGCGGGAGGCTCTTGGGCCAACGTCCTGACTTTC.

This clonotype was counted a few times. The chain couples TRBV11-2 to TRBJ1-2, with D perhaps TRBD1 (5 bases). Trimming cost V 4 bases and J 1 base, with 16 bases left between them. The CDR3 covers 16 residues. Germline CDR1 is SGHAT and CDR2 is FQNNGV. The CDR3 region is CASSSKVGDHNYGYTF. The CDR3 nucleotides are TGTGCCAGCAGCTCGAAGGTCGGGGACCATAACTATGGCTACACCTTC. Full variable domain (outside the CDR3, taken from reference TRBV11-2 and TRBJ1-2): EAGVAQSPRYKIIEKRQSVAFWCNPISGHATLYWYQQILGQGPKLLIQFQNNGVVDDSQLPKDRFSAERLKGVDSTLKIQPAKLEDSAVYLCASSSKVGDHNYGYTFGSGTRLTVV.

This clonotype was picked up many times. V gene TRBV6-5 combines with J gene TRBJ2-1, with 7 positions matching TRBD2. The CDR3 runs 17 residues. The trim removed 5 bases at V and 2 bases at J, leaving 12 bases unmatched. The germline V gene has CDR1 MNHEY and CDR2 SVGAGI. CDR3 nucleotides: TGTGCCAGCAGTACCGCCTCTCGAGCGGGGACCTACAATGAGCAGTTCTTC. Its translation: CASSTASRAGTYNEQFF.

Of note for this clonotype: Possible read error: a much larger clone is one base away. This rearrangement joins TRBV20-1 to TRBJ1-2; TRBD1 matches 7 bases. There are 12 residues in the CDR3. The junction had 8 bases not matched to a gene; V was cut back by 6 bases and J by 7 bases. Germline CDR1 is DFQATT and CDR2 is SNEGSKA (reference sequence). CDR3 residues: CSAAGTASGYTF. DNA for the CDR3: TGCAGTGCCGCTGGGACAGCCTCTGGCTACACCTTC.

The CDR3 reads CASSSNLYASGANVLTF. The CDR3 region has the DNA TGTGCCAGCAGTTCGAATCTTTATGCCTCTGGGGCCAACGTCCTGACTTTC. The chain is built from TRBV27 and TRBJ2-6; D is unresolved. Germline CDR1 is MNHEY and CDR2 is SMNVEV (reference sequence). The CDR3 runs to 17 residues. V was pared by 4 bases and J by 0 bases, with 13 bases between.

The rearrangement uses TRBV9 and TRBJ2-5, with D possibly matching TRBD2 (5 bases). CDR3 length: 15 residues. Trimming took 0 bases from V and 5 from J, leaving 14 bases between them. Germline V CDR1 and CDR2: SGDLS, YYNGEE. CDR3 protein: CASSVGASTRETQYF. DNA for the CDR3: TGTGCCAGCAGCGTAGGGGCTAGCACTCGGGAGACCCAGTACTTC.

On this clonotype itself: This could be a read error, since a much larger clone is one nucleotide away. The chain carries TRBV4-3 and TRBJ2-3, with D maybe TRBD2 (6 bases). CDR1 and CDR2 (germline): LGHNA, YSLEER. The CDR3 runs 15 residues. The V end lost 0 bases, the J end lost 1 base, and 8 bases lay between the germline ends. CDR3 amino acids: CASSQERDGTDTQYF. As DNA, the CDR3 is TGCGCCAGCAGCCAAGAGCGGGACGGCACAGATACGCAGTATTTT.

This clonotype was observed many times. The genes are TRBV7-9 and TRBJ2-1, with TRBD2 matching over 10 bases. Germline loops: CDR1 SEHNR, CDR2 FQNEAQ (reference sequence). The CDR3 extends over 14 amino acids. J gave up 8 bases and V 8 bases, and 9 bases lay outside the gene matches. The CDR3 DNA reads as TGTGCCAGCGGGCGTCTAGCGGGAGTGGATGAGCAGTTCTTC. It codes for CASGRLAGVDEQFF.

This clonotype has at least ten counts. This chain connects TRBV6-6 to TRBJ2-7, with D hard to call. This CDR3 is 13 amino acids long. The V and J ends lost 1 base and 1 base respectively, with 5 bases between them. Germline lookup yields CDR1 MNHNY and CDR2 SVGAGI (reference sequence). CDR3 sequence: CASSYYASYEQYF. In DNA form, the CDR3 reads TGTGCCAGCAGTTACTACGCGTCCTACGAGCAGTACTTC.

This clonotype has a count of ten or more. CDR3 in amino acids: CASSTGTVNEQFF. CDR3 DNA: TGCGCCAGCAGCACCGGGACTGTCAATGAGCAGTTCTTC. The J gene is TRBJ2-1, the V gene TRBV5-1, with a weak D call TRBD2 (6 bases). Germline V CDR1 and CDR2: SGHRS, YFSETQ. Trimming stripped 4 bases from V and 6 bases from J, with 11 bases between. The CDR3 has 13 amino acids.

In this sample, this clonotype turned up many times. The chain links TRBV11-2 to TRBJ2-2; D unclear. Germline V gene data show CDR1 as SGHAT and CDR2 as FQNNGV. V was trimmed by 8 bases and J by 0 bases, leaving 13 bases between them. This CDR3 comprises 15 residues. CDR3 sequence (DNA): TGTGCCAGCTCCTGGGCGGTGACGAACACCGGGGAGCTGTTTTTT. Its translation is CASSWAVTNTGELFF.

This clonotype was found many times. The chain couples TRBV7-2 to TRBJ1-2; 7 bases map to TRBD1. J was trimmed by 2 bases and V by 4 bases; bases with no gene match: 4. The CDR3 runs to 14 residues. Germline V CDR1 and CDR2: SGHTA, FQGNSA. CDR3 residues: CASSYGTENYGYTF. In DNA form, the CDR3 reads TGTGCCAGCAGCTACGGGACAGAGAACTATGGCTACACCTTC.

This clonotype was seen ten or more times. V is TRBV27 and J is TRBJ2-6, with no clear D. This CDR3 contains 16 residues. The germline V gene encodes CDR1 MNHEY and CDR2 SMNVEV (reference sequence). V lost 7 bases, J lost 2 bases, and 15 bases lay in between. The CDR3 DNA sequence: TGTGCCAGCACCACCCGGGCAGCAACTGGGGCCAACGTCCTGACTTTC. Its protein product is CASTTRAATGANVLTF.

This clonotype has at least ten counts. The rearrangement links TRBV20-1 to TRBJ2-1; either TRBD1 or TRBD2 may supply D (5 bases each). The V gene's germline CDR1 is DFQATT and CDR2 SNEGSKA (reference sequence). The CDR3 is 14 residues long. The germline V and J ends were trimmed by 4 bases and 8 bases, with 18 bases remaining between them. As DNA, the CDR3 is TGCAGTGCTACCCTCGGGGCTCGAGAGGATGAGCAGTTCTTC. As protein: CSATLGAREDEQFF.

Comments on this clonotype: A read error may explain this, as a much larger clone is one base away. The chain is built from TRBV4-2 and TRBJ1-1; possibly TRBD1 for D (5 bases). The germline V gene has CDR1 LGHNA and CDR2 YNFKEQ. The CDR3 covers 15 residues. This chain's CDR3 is CAGSHEGPLNTEAFF. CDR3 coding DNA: TGTGCCGGCAGCCACGAGGGACCTCTGAACACTGAAGCTTTCTTT.

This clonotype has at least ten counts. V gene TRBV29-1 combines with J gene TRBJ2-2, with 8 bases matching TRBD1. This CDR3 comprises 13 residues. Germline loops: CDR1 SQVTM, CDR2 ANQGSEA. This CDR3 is CSYRQGRTGELFF. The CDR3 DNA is TGCTCCTACAGACAGGGGAGAACCGGGGAGCTGTTTTTT.

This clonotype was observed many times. CDR3 protein: CASSYERAGELFF. CDR3 nucleotides: TGTGCCAGTTCCTATGAGCGGGCCGGGGAGCTGTTTTTT. The V call is TRBV28, the J call TRBJ2-2, with TRBD2 as a possible D gene (6 bases). Trimming left V 9 bases short and J 6 bases short, with 14 bases between. Germline CDR1 and CDR2: MDHEN and SYDVKM. The CDR3 length is 13 residues. Together with reference TRBV28 and TRBJ2-2, the CDR3 gives the full variable domain: DVKVTQSSRYLVKRTGEKVFLECVQDMDHENMFWYRQDPGLGLRLIYFSYDVKMKEKGDIPEGYSVSREKKERFSLILESASTNQTSMYLCASSYERAGELFFGEGSRLTVL.

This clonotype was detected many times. CDR3 sequence: CATSDSTGQGENSPLHF. In nucleotides, the CDR3 is TGTGCCACCAGTGATTCAACAGGACAGGGGGAAAATTCACCCCTCCACTTT. The gene calls are TRBV24-1 and TRBJ1-6; TRBD1 aligns across 10 bases. Germline V gene lookup returns CDR1 KGHDR and CDR2 SFDVKD. J lost 7 bases, V lost 2 bases, and 7 bases had no gene match. The length of the CDR3 is 17 residues.

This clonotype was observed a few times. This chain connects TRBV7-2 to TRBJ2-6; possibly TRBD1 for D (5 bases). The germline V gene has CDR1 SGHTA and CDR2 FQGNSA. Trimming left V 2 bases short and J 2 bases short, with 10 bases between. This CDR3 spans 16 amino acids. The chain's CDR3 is CASSLTSGPGANVLTF. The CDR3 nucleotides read TGTGCCAGCAGCTTAACTTCAGGGCCTGGGGCCAACGTCCTGACTTTC. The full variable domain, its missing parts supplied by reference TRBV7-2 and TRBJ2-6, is GAGVSQSPSNKVTEKGKDVELRCDPISGHTALYWYRQSLGQGLEFLIYFQGNSAPDKSGLPSDRFSAERTGGSVSTLTIQRTQQEDSAVYLCASSLTSGPGANVLTFGAGSRLTVL.

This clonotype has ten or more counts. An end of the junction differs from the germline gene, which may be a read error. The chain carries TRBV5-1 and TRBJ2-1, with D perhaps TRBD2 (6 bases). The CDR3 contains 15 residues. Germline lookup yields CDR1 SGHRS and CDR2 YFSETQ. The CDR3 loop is CASSLGAGSYNEQFF. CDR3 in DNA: TGTGCCAGCAGCTTGGGTGCGGGATCGTACAATGAGCAGTTCTTC.

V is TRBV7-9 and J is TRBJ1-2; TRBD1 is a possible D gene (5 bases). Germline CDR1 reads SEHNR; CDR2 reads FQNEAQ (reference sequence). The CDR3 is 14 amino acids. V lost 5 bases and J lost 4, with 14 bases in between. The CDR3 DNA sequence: TGTGCCAGCAGCCCCGGGACCGGGGGCTATGGCTACACCTTC. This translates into CASSPGTGGYGYTF.

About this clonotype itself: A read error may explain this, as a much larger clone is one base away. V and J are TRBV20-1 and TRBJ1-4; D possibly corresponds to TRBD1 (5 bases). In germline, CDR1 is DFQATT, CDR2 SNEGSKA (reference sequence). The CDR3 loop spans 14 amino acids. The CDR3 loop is CSPTDIATNEKLLF. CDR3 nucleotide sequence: TGCAGCCCGACAGATATTGCAACTAATGAAAAACTGCTTTTT.

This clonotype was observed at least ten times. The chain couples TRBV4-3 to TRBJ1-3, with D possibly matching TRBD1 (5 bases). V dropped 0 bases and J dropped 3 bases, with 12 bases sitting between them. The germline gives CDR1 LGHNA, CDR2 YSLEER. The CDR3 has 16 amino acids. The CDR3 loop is CASSQDGTGGGNTIYF. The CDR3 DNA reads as TGCGCCAGCAGCCAAGATGGGACCGGCGGTGGAAACACCATATATTTT.